Listed below are T cell receptor beta chains from one sample, sequenced in a study of long-term antiretroviral therapy in people with HIV. Produced via immunoSEQ multiplex PCR; TCRdb's table is partial and in-frame only. The sample has more than 20,000 clones, around 80% seen once. This material consisted of unsorted PBMCs, taken 1.2 years after starting antiretroviral therapy. The receptors stem from a woman in her 40s with HIV. The CDR3 runs from the conserved cysteine through the conserved F or W. The size field is filled for only some rows; it gives once, few, many or a size class.

v_gene: TRBV2; j_gene: TRBJ2-7; abundance: few; CDR3aa: CASSYDNEQYF
v_gene: TRBV5-6; j_gene: TRBJ2-5; abundance: .; CDR3aa: CASSLRQGALRRVGTQYF
v_gene: TRBV5-6; j_gene: TRBJ2-2; abundance: once; CDR3aa: CASSSPEGQSVAGELFF
v_gene: TRBV18; j_gene: TRBJ2-5; abundance: .; CDR3aa: CASSPARDYQETQYF
v_gene: TRBV7-8; j_gene: TRBJ2-1; abundance: once; CDR3aa: CASSSGGSGAYNELFF
v_gene: TRBV27; j_gene: TRBJ1-5; abundance: .; CDR3aa: CASSFDAGGQPQHF
v_gene: TRBV6-4; j_gene: TRBJ2-7; abundance: .; CDR3aa: CASRPEIYSYEQYF
v_gene: TRBV11-2; j_gene: TRBJ2-1; abundance: .; CDR3aa: CASSLADTGCEFF
v_gene: TRBV29-1; j_gene: TRBJ2-1; abundance: few; CDR3aa: CSVEDRGVSYNEQFF
v_gene: TRBV4-1; j_gene: TRBJ2-7; abundance: .; CDR3aa: CASSHRGGSYEQYF
v_gene: TRBV6-5; j_gene: TRBJ2-7; abundance: .; CDR3aa: CASRGRTGGGYEQYF
v_gene: TRBV9; j_gene: TRBJ1-1; abundance: few; CDR3aa: CASSVTGNTEAFF
v_gene: TRBV18; j_gene: TRBJ2-1; abundance: .; CDR3aa: CASSPGEGTVNEQFF
v_gene: TRBV15; j_gene: TRBJ2-2; abundance: few; CDR3aa: CATSRDQAGELFF
v_gene: TRBV7-6; j_gene: TRBJ2-7; abundance: .; CDR3aa: CASSLVSLAGAPGEQYF
v_gene: TRBV28; j_gene: TRBJ1-2; abundance: .; CDR3aa: CASCDSRRDGGLTF
v_gene: TRBV5-1; j_gene: TRBJ2-3; abundance: .; CDR3aa: CASSVGLTSGSTDTQYF
v_gene: TRBV15; j_gene: TRBJ2-3; abundance: .; CDR3aa: CATSRASAGDTQYF
v_gene: TRBV5-8; j_gene: TRBJ2-5; abundance: .; CDR3aa: CASSRTSGEGETQYF